The entry below gives a single T cell receptor (beta chain) sequence along with its context. The antigen remains unidentified. The sample belongs to a study of T cell clonotyping in hematopoietic cell transplantation. Study outcomes and limitations: Broader posttransplant TCR repertoire diversity was predicted by graft donor and pretransplant recipient Inverse Simpson Index values. Without cell sorting, CD4 versus CD8 contributions remain unresolved. Few recipient clonotypes overlapped donors; over 95% were de novo at given depth. Pathologically expanded recipient clonotypes increased progressively from day 30 to day 180 as diversity fell.

This table comes from immunoSEQ multiplex PCR, and its TCRdb copy is limited to in-frame clones, with some not included. The top ten hold about 4.5% of the sample, which has more than 15,000 clones, around 85% seen once. Germline V CDR1 and CDR2: MGHDK, SYGVNS. The V end lost 4 bases, the J end lost 4 bases, and 4 bases lay between the germline ends. The CDR3 consists of 11 residues. The specimen sequenced was peripheral blood mononuclear cells. This receptor was taken from a woman in her 40s in good health. Some clones in this sample may be carry-over from other donors' samples. The rearrangement links TRBV25-1 to TRBJ1-2; D call uncertain. The CDR3: CASSGSYGYTF. The CDR3 DNA sequence: TGTGCCAGCAGTGGAAGCTATGGCTACACCTTC.